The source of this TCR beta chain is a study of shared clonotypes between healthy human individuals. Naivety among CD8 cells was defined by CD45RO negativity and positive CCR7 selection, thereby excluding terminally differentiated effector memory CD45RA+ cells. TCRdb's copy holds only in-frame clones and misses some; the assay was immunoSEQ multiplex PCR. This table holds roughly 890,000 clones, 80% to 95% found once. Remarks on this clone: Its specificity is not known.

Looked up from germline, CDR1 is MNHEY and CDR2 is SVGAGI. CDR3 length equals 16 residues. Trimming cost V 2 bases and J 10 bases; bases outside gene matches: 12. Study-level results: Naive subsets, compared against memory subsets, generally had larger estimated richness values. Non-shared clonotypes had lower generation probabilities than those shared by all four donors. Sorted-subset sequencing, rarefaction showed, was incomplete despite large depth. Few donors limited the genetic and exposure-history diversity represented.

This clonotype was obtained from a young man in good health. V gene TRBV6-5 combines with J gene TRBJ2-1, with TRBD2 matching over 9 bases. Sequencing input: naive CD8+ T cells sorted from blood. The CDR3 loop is CASSYGFGGRAWEQFF. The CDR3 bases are TGTGCCAGCAGTTACGGGTTTGGCGGGAGGGCCTGGGAGCAGTTCTTC.